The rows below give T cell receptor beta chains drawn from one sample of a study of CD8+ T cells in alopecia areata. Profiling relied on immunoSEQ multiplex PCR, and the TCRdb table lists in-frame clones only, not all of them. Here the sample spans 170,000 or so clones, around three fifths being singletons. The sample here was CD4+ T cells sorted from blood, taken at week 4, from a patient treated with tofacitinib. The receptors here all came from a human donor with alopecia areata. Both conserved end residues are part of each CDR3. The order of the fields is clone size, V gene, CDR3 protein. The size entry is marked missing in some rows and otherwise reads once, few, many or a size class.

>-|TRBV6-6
CASSFEHGHGEKLFF
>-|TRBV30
CAWSMAGGSGPPLHF
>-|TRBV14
CASSQAGLVLYNEQFF
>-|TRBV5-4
CASSGSPDGSPLHF
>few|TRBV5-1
CASSFAGGPTDTQYF
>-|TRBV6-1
CASSDLTFSGANVLTF
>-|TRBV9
CASSSPRGLWAGELFF
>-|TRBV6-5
CASSYLGLWETQYF
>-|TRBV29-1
CSVSEGPSTDTQYF
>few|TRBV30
CAWDRGDSGNTIYF
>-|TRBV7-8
CASSFGTGNTEAFF
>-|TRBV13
CASSLDSNSPLHF
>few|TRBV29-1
CSVEGTALGEQYF
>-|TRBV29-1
CSAKGQGASYEQYF
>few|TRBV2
CASSERTGTSGTDTQYF
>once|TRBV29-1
CSVIDRGESYEQYF
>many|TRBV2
CASREAGPDTQYF
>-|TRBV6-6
CASSRDRGRNEQFF
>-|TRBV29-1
CSVLPSVTGELFF
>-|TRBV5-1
CASSLRGDGYTF
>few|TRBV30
CAWSPDRYTDTQYF
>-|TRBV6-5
CASRTGSYEQYF
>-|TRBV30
CAWSTPNPRGLGYEQYF
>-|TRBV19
CASIGDGLLREAFF
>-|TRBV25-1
CASSVRLAGAYEQYF
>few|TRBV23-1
CASSQSGTGDTDTQYF
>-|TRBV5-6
CASSPYRLETQYF
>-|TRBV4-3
CASSQDLPRGEQFF
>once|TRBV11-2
CASSGGAFQETQYF
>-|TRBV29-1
CSVGRGRDTEAFF
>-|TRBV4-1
CASSNQAYEQYF
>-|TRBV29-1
CSVDPGGPGNEQFF
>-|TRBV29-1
CSIERDYGYTF
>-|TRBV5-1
CASRDIYEQFF